This T cell receptor (beta chain) emerged from a study of response to subunit inactivated influenza vaccine. The V and J ends lost 3 bases and 4 bases, in that order; junction bases with no gene match: 11. CDR1 MNHEY and CDR2 SVGAGI come from the germline V gene. The CDR3 spans 17 residues. Using its own MiXCR run on the RT-PCR reads, TCRdb lists one record per CDR3 protein. The table has just under 550,000 distinct CDR3 sequences, roughly 25% seen once. These data were likewise used in another study, on T cells expressing NK-cell markers. From that paper: UMI-tagged 5'RACE template switching yielded the TCR beta cDNA. Among the eight sequenced donors, seven tested HCMV-seropositive and one tested seronegative.

The specimen comprised CD4+ T cells sorted from PBMCs, sampled roughly 13 days after vaccination. The chain couples TRBV6-5 to TRBJ1-1; TRBD1 aligns across 10 bases. The TCR was taken from a man over 45 who received an inactivated influenza vaccine. Written as DNA, the CDR3 is TGTGCCAGCAGTTATACCGGGACAGGGGCTGGGGGCACTGAAGCTTTCTTT. Protein: CASSYTGTGAGGTEAFF.